The 25 T cell receptor beta chains listed next were all sequenced from one sample in a study of T cell responses to AZD1222 COVID-19 vaccine. Repertoires were generated with immunoSEQ multiplex PCR, while TCRdb's copy carries only in-frame clones and drops some. Of some 180,000 clones in the sample, around 89% were seen once. The input for sequencing was peripheral blood, taken on day 0 of AZD1222 vaccination. The receptors originated from an adult in good health.

The V gene is TRBV5-6, the J gene TRBJ2-7, with 10 nucleotides matching TRBD1. The CDR3 covers 15 residues. Germline CDR1 SGHDT, CDR2 YYEEEE. After removal of 4 bases from V and 2 bases from J, the junction contained 6 bases not matched to a gene. The chain's CDR3 is CASSLAGQGAYEQYF. The CDR3, as DNA: TGTGCCAGCAGCCTCGCAGGACAGGGGGCCTACGAGCAGTACTTC.

This chain connects TRBV3-1 (or the pseudogene TRBV3-2) to TRBJ1-4; D is perhaps TRBD1 (6 bases). The CDR3 runs 15 residues. Looked up from germline, CDR1 is LGHDT and CDR2 is YNNKEL (reference sequence). Trimming took off 0 bases at V and 7 bases at J, with 12 bases between the two ends. This chain's CDR3 is CASSQEGDITEKLFF. CDR3 nucleotides: TGTGCCAGCAGCCAAGAGGGGGACATAACTGAAAAACTGTTTTTT.

The chain uses TRBV9 and TRBJ2-7; TRBD2 agrees at 7 bases. The germline V gene has CDR1 SGDLS and CDR2 YYNGEE. The CDR3 is 14 amino acids. V was pared by 0 bases and J by 3 bases, with 3 bases of the junction left unmatched. The CDR3 is CASSVGLANYEQYF. The CDR3 DNA sequence: TGTGCCAGCAGCGTAGGACTAGCAAACTACGAGCAGTACTTC.

The chain joins TRBV5-4 to TRBJ2-7, with 11 positions matching TRBD1. The CDR3 extends over 13 amino acids. With V trimmed by 5 bases and J by 7 bases, 5 bases remained unmatched. The germline CDR1 and CDR2 sequences are SGHNT and YYREEE (reference sequence). The CDR3 loop is CASRSGQGVEQYF. Written as DNA, the CDR3 is TGTGCCAGCAGATCGGGACAGGGGGTAGAGCAGTACTTC.

The chain employs TRBV3-1 (or the pseudogene TRBV3-2) and TRBJ1-6; D gene unclear. Per the germline V gene, CDR1 is LGHDT and CDR2 is YNNKEL (reference sequence). Trimming left V 6 bases short and J 0 bases short, with 18 bases between. The length of the CDR3 is 18 residues. DNA of the CDR3: TGTGCCAGCAGTCGTTCTTTAGCGGGATCCTCCTATAATTCACCCCTCCACTTT. Its protein product is CASSRSLAGSSYNSPLHF.

This clone was recorded once. This rearrangement joins TRBV7-3 to TRBJ2-2, with D perhaps TRBD2 (6 bases). Deletions cut 2 bases from V and 5 bases from J, with 12 bases between. Germline-derived CDR1 and CDR2 are SGHTA and FQGTGA. This CDR3 has 15 residues. CDR3 residues: CASSLAGAGTGELFF. Here the CDR3 DNA reads TGTGCCAGCAGCTTAGCCGGGGCGGGGACCGGGGAGCTGTTTTTT.

J is TRBJ1-5 and V is TRBV30, with no clear D. The CDR3 consists of 13 residues. The germline V gene encodes CDR1 GTSNPN and CDR2 SVGIG (reference sequence). Trimming took off 2 bases at V and 4 bases at J, with 9 bases between the two ends. CDR3 DNA sequence: TGTGCCTGGAGTCTCCGGGATAATCAGCCCCAGCATTTT. Translating it yields CAWSLRDNQPQHF.

This chain connects TRBV6-5 to TRBJ1-1; D uncertain. Trimming took 6 bases from V and 1 from J, leaving 12 bases between them. The CDR3 runs to 14 residues. Per germline, CDR1 MNHEY and CDR2 SVGAGI. The CDR3 loop is CASRPPIENTEAFF. CDR3 DNA: TGTGCCAGCAGACCACCGATAGAGAACACTGAAGCTTTCTTT.

The genes are TRBV28 and TRBJ1-4; the D is unclear. Trimming cost V 5 bases and J 5 bases, with 6 bases left between them. Germline lookup yields CDR1 MDHEN and CDR2 SYDVKM. CDR3 length: 12 amino acids. CDR3 region: CASSPGNEKLFF. CDR3 DNA sequence: TGTGCCAGCAGTCCGGGGAATGAAAAACTGTTTTTT.

Only one count was recorded for this clone. The chain carries TRBV28 and TRBJ2-2; D gene uncertain. Trimming pared 5 bases from V and 0 bases from J, leaving 4 bases between. This CDR3 comprises 13 residues. CDR1 MDHEN and CDR2 SYDVKM come from the germline V gene. As DNA, the CDR3 is TGTGCCAGCAGTCCGACGAACACCGGGGAGCTGTTTTTT. Translated, it gives CASSPTNTGELFF.

This chain links TRBV29-1 with TRBJ1-4; tentatively, D is TRBD1 (5 bases). From germline, CDR1 is SQVTM and CDR2 ANQGSEA. Trimming left V 6 bases short and J 8 bases short, with 16 bases between. CDR3 size: 13 residues. CDR3 protein: CSVPGGGAEKLFF. In DNA form, the CDR3 reads TGCAGCGTCCCTGGGGGGGGTGCGGAAAAACTGTTTTTT.

J is TRBJ2-7 and V is TRBV5-1, with TRBD1 matching 7 bases. The V gene end was trimmed by 5 bases and the J gene end by 0 bases; junction bases not matched to a gene: 5. Germline loops: CDR1 SGHRS, CDR2 YFSETQ. This CDR3 region has 14 residues. Here the CDR3 DNA reads TGCGCCAGCAGATACACAGGGGTCTCCTACGAGCAGTACTTC. It translates to CASRYTGVSYEQYF.

This rearrangement joins TRBV7-6 to TRBJ2-1, with 12 bases lining up with TRBD1. This CDR3 has 20 residues. The V and J ends lost 2 bases and 0 bases, in that order; junction bases with no gene match: 11. CDR1 is SGHVS, CDR2 FNYEAQ, per germline. As DNA, the CDR3 is TGTGCCAGCAGCTTAATGGGGACAGGGGGCGCCAGGAGCTCCTACAATGAGCAGTTCTTC. This encodes CASSLMGTGGARSSYNEQFF.

The chain has TRBV2 and TRBJ1-5; D ambiguous. This CDR3 spans 14 amino acids. Germline lookup yields CDR1 SNHLY and CDR2 FYNNEI. Trimming took off 1 base at V and 2 bases at J, with 6 bases between the two ends. CDR3 in DNA: TGTGCCAGCAGTGAAGGGTGGGGCAATCAGCCCCAGCATTTT. Translating gives CASSEGWGNQPQHF.

J is TRBJ1-5 and V is TRBV28; D gene ambiguous. V lost 6 bases and J 7 bases, leaving 13 bases between the germline ends. The CDR3 has 13 residues. CDR1 is MDHEN and CDR2 is SYDVKM in the germline V gene. In DNA, the CDR3 is TGTGCCAGCAGCCGTGGACCTTACCAGCCCCAGCATTTT. This translates into CASSRGPYQPQHF.

This clone has just one count. The rearrangement uses TRBV2 and TRBJ1-4; D gene ambiguous. The CDR3 spans 12 residues. Trimming pared 6 bases from V and 8 bases from J, leaving 10 bases between. Per germline, CDR1 SNHLY and CDR2 FYNNEI. In nucleotides, the CDR3 is TGTGCCAGCAGCGCCAACAGCGAAAAACTGTTTTTT. Translation: CASSANSEKLFF.

A single count supports this clone. This chain joins TRBV4-1 and TRBJ2-7; 9 nucleotides align to TRBD1. The J segment lost 6 bases and the V segment lost 1 base, leaving 4 bases of the junction unmatched. Germline V gene sequence: CDR1 MGHRA, CDR2 YSYEKL. The CDR3 has 14 amino acids. CDR3 protein: CASSQGDRVGEQYF. CDR3 sequence (DNA): TGCGCCAGCAGCCAAGGGGACAGGGTTGGCGAGCAGTACTTC.

In nucleotides, the CDR3 is TGTGCCAGCAGCGTAGATTCGGGAGTTTCACCAGAGACCCAGTACTTC. Amino acid sequence: CASSVDSGVSPETQYF. The chain carries TRBV9 and TRBJ2-5, with D perhaps TRBD2 (6 bases). CDR3 length: 16 residues. Trimming pared 0 bases from V and 4 bases from J, leaving 16 bases between. Germline lookup yields CDR1 SGDLS and CDR2 YYNGEE.

This sequence joins TRBV7-2 and TRBJ2-2; D is unresolved. The CDR3 is made up of 14 amino acids. From germline, CDR1 is SGHTA and CDR2 FQGNSA. V lost 5 bases to trimming and J lost 7 bases, with 14 bases between them. The CDR3 nucleotides read TGTGCCAGCAGCCCCATAATTGGAATCGGGGAGCTGTTTTTT. This gives the protein CASSPIIGIGELFF.

The sample holds a few counts of this clone. The V gene is TRBV4-3, the J gene TRBJ2-7; D remains unclear. There are 16 residues in the CDR3. The germline gives CDR1 LGHNA, CDR2 YSLEER. The V gene lost 0 bases and the J gene lost 0 bases, with 12 bases spanning the gap. CDR3 DNA: TGCGCCAGCAGCCAAGATCTTCAGGAACCCTCCTACGAGCAGTACTTC. It specifies CASSQDLQEPSYEQYF.

The chain employs TRBV30 and TRBJ2-1; 10 bases fit TRBD1. Looked up from germline, CDR1 is GTSNPN and CDR2 is SVGIG (reference sequence). V gave up 0 bases and J gave up 3 bases; unmatched junction bases: 11. The CDR3 runs to 18 residues. In DNA, the CDR3 is TGTGCCTGGAGTGTACCCCTTTTCGGGACAGGGGTCTACAATGAGCAGTTCTTC. Translated, it gives CAWSVPLFGTGVYNEQFF.

This rearrangement joins TRBV6-1 to TRBJ1-1, with 7 bases identical to TRBD1. V was pared by 2 bases and J by 4 bases, with 16 bases of the junction left unmatched. CDR3 length equals 18 residues. CDR1 and CDR2 from the germline V gene are MNHNS and SASEGT. The chain's CDR3 is CASSEMGLTRQGGTEAFF. CDR3 DNA: TGTGCCAGCAGTGAAATGGGTCTCACACGACAGGGTGGCACTGAAGCTTTCTTT.

This clone was seen a handful of times. The J gene is TRBJ2-1, the V gene TRBV11-2; 13 bases are shared with TRBD2. This CDR3 contains 15 residues. J gave up 7 bases and V 0 bases, and 0 bases lay outside the gene matches. CDR1 SGHAT and CDR2 FQNNGV come from the germline V gene. The CDR3 coding sequence is TGTGCCAGCAGCTTAGAGGGACTAGCGGGAAATGAGCAGTTCTTC. Its translation: CASSLEGLAGNEQFF.

The rearrangement joins TRBV5-1 to TRBJ1-2; D might be TRBD1 (6 bases). Germline V gene data show CDR1 as SGHRS and CDR2 as YFSETQ. The CDR3 is 15 amino acids. The ends were cut back, 0 bases at V and 3 bases at J, with 12 bases in the middle. CDR3 loop: CASSLVVGGDYGYTF. For the CDR3, the DNA is TGCGCCAGCAGCTTGGTGGTAGGGGGTGACTATGGCTACACCTTC.

This chain connects TRBV5-5 to TRBJ1-6; D unclear. CDR1 and CDR2 (germline): SGHKS, YYEKEE (reference sequence). The V end was cut by 0 bases, the J end by 13 bases, with 8 bases between. The length of the CDR3 is 12 residues. CDR3 in DNA: TGTGCCAGCAGCTTGGAAACAGCCCCCCTCCACTTT. Translated: CASSLETAPLHF.